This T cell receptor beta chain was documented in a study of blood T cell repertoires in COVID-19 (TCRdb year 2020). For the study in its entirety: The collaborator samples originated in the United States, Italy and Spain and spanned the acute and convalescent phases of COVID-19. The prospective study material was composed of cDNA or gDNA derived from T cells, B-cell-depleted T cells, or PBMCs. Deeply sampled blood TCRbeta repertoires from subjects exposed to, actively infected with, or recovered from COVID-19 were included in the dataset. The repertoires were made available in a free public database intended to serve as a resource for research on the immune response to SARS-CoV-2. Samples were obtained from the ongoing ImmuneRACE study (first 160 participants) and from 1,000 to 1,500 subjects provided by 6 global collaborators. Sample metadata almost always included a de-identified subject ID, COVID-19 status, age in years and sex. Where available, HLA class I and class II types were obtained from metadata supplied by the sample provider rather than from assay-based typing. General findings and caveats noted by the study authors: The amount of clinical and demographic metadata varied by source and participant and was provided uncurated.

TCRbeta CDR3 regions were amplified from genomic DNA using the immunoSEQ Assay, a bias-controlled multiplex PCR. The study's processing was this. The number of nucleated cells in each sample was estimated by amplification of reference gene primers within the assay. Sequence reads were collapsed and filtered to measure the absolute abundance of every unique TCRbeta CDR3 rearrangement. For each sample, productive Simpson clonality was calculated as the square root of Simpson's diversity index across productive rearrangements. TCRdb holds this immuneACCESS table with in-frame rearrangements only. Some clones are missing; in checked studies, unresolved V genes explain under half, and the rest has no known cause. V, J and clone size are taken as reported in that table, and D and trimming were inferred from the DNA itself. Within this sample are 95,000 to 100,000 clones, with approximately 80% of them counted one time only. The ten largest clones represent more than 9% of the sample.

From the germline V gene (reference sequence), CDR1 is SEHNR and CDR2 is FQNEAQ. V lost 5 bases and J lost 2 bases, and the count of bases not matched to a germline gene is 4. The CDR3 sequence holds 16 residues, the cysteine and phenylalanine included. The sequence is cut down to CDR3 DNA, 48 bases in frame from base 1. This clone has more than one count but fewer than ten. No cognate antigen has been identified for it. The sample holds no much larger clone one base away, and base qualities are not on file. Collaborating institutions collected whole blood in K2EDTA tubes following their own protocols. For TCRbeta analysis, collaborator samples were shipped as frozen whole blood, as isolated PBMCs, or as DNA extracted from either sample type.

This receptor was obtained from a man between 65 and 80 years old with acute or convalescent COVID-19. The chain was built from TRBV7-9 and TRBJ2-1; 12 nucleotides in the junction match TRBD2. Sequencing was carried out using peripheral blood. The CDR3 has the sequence CASSQRTSGTYNEQFF. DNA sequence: TGTGCCAGCAGCCAGCGGACTAGCGGGACCTACAATGAGCAGTTCTTC.